A selection of T cell receptor beta chains follows, all from one sample in a study of cytomegalovirus exposure and HLA in healthy donors. Profiled with immunoSEQ multiplex PCR; TCRdb holds only in-frame clones, not every one. Of 140,000 to 150,000 clones detected, 66% appear once; the ten largest clones hold 6.5%. The sample comprised PBMCs. The source is a woman aged 55-70 years in good health and CMV-seronegative. Each CDR3 is given with its conserved first and last residue. A D gene is named only where the DNA matches it firmly. Size is omitted from some rows. Given values are once, few, many or a class for expanded clones.

CDR3aa: CASRPLITDTQYF; CDR3nt: TGTGCCAGCAGACCTCTAATCACAGATACGCAGTATTTT; abundance: NA; d_gene: NA; j_gene: TRBJ2-3; v_gene: TRBV6-5
CDR3aa: CSVVGAANEKLFF; CDR3nt: TGCAGCGTTGTGGGGGCCGCTAATGAAAAACTGTTTTTT; abundance: NA; d_gene: NA; j_gene: TRBJ1-4; v_gene: TRBV29-1
CDR3aa: CASSISGSVINEQFF; CDR3nt: TGTGCCAGCAGCATATCGGGGTCGGTTATCAATGAGCAGTTCTTC; abundance: few; d_gene: NA; j_gene: TRBJ2-1; v_gene: TRBV7-2
CDR3aa: CASSYPTYEQYF; CDR3nt: TGTGCCAGCAGTTACCCCACCTACGAGCAGTACTTC; abundance: few; d_gene: NA; j_gene: TRBJ2-7; v_gene: TRBV6-5
CDR3aa: CASSRDRATYNEQFF; CDR3nt: TGTGCCAGCAGCAGGGACAGGGCCACCTACAATGAGCAGTTCTTC; abundance: NA; d_gene: TRBD1; j_gene: TRBJ2-1; v_gene: TRBV27
CDR3aa: CASSGGSYEQYF; CDR3nt: TGTGCCAGCTCCGGAGGGTCCTACGAGCAGTACTTC; abundance: NA; d_gene: NA; j_gene: TRBJ2-7; v_gene: TRBV7-8
CDR3aa: CASSPTGTGAYEQYF; CDR3nt: TGCGCCAGCAGCCCGACCGGGACAGGGGCTTACGAGCAGTACTTC; abundance: NA; d_gene: TRBD1; j_gene: TRBJ2-7; v_gene: TRBV5-1
CDR3aa: CASRGGQSLKTQYF; CDR3nt: TGTGCCAGCAGGGGGGGACAGTCTTTAAAGACCCAGTACTTC; abundance: NA; d_gene: NA; j_gene: TRBJ2-5; v_gene: TRBV28
CDR3aa: CSARLALDRGTQYF; CDR3nt: TGCAGCGCCCGACTAGCACTTGACCGGGGGACGCAGTATTTT; abundance: NA; d_gene: TRBD2; j_gene: TRBJ2-3; v_gene: TRBV29-1
CDR3aa: CASSLVRAGGNGYTF; CDR3nt: TGTGCCAGCAGCTTAGTACGCGCAGGGGGTAATGGCTACACCTTC; abundance: NA; d_gene: TRBD1; j_gene: TRBJ1-2; v_gene: TRBV7-9
CDR3aa: CASSWGDRGITDTQYF; CDR3nt: TGTGCCAGCAGCTGGGGGGACAGGGGGATCACAGATACGCAGTATTTT; abundance: NA; d_gene: TRBD1; j_gene: TRBJ2-3; v_gene: TRBV7-9
CDR3aa: CASSLLNYEQYF; CDR3nt: TGTGCCAGCAGTTTATTAAACTACGAGCAGTACTTC; abundance: NA; d_gene: NA; j_gene: TRBJ2-7; v_gene: TRBV28
CDR3aa: CASTLRGLSYNEQFF; CDR3nt: TGTGCCAGCACGCTACGGGGACTCTCCTACAATGAGCAGTTCTTC; abundance: few; d_gene: NA; j_gene: TRBJ2-1; v_gene: TRBV28
CDR3aa: CASSIAGSVGTDTQYF; CDR3nt: TGTGCCAGTAGTATAGCCGGCAGCGTGGGCACAGATACGCAGTATTTT; abundance: once; d_gene: NA; j_gene: TRBJ2-3; v_gene: TRBV19
CDR3aa: CASSKTTGISGNTIYF; CDR3nt: TGTGCCAGCAGCAAAACGACAGGGATCTCTGGAAACACCATATATTTT; abundance: few; d_gene: TRBD1; j_gene: TRBJ1-3; v_gene: TRBV6-6
CDR3aa: CASSLVQGNQPQHF; CDR3nt: TGTGCCAGCAGCTTAGTGCAGGGCAATCAGCCCCAGCATTTT; abundance: NA; d_gene: NA; j_gene: TRBJ1-5; v_gene: TRBV7-2
CDR3aa: CASSLVLATNEQFF; CDR3nt: TGCGCCAGCAGCTTGGTATTAGCGACGAATGAGCAGTTCTTC; abundance: NA; d_gene: NA; j_gene: TRBJ2-1; v_gene: TRBV5-1
CDR3aa: CASSQGPYEQYF; CDR3nt: TGTGCCAGCAGTCAGGGGCCCTACGAGCAGTACTTC; abundance: NA; d_gene: NA; j_gene: TRBJ2-7; v_gene: TRBV13
CDR3aa: CASSVVGAGLDEQFF; CDR3nt: TGTGCCAGCAGCGTAGTAGGGGCAGGGTTAGATGAGCAGTTCTTC; abundance: NA; d_gene: NA; j_gene: TRBJ2-1; v_gene: TRBV9
CDR3aa: CASSLRQFEAFF; CDR3nt: TGTGCCAGCAGCTTGCGACAGTTTGAAGCTTTCTTT; abundance: NA; d_gene: NA; j_gene: TRBJ1-1; v_gene: TRBV14
CDR3aa: CASSDCRTSGYEQYF; CDR3nt: TGTGCCAGCAGTGACTGTAGGACTAGCGGCTACGAGCAGTACTTC; abundance: NA; d_gene: TRBD2; j_gene: TRBJ2-7; v_gene: TRBV6-4
CDR3aa: CASSIRGANSPLHF; CDR3nt: TGTGCCAGCAGTATAAGGGGCGCCAATTCACCCCTCCACTTT; abundance: NA; d_gene: NA; j_gene: TRBJ1-6; v_gene: TRBV9
CDR3aa: CASSTGTGREPQHF; CDR3nt: TGTGCCAGTAGTACGGGGACAGGGAGAGAACCCCAGCATTTT; abundance: NA; d_gene: TRBD1; j_gene: TRBJ1-5; v_gene: TRBV19
CDR3aa: CASSRGGEQFF; CDR3nt: TGTGCCAGTAGTAGGGGAGGAGAGCAGTTCTTC; abundance: NA; d_gene: NA; j_gene: TRBJ2-1; v_gene: TRBV19
CDR3aa: CASSLFVGTSGRDEQFF; CDR3nt: TGTGCCAGCAGCTTATTTGTGGGGACTAGCGGGAGGGATGAGCAGTTCTTC; abundance: NA; d_gene: TRBD2; j_gene: TRBJ2-1; v_gene: TRBV11-2